One T cell receptor beta chain is described in this entry. No antigen is known for it. These data belong to a study of metastatic and nonmetastatic thyroid tumors. General study points: The study reportedly found significantly higher TCR beta diversity in malignant thyroid tumors than benign nodules, in blood and tumor.

The germline V gene has CDR1 SGHTA and CDR2 FQGNSA. V lost 5 bases and J lost 1; bases outside the gene matches: 7. This CDR3 contains 15 residues. None of the patients had undergone any treatment ahead of thyroid surgery. Original processing methods: Differences in CDR3 between clinicopathological groups were drawn on to build a classifier intended to discriminate distant-metastatic papillary thyroid cancer patients. TCRdb recomputed clones from the PCR reads via MiXCR. These V and J calls rely on TCRdb rather than the paper's analysis. This table has about 20,000 clones, roughly 23% appearing once. Sequenced input: blood. The TCR sequence derives from a male donor with papillary thyroid cancer or a benign thyroid nodule (not recorded which). Some clones in this sample may be carry-over from other donors' samples. J is TRBJ2-7 and V is TRBV7-2, with 8 bases fitting TRBD1. The CDR3 spells CASSTSGTGSYEQYF. The CDR3 nucleotides are TGTGCCAGCAGCACGTCCGGGACAGGATCCTACGAGCAGTACTTC.